The next 27 T cell receptor beta chains were all read from a single sample in a study of cytomegalovirus exposure and HLA in healthy donors. It was with 60 Vbeta and 13 Jbeta primers that the PCR ran. Clones were sequenced by immunoSEQ multiplex PCR, and TCRdb holds only the in-frame ones, with some missing. This table has about 130,000 clones, over 65% appearing once. Sequenced input: PBMCs. These receptors were obtained from a man between 40 and 49 years old in good health and CMV-seropositive.

The chain joins TRBV25-1 to TRBJ2-1; 9 nucleotides match TRBD1. The CDR3 sequence is 15 residues long. Per the germline V gene, CDR1 is MGHDK and CDR2 is SYGVNS. V trimming: 4 bases; J trimming: 9 bases; junction bases outside the gene matches: 10. The CDR3 is CASSGGTGRNGEQFF. CDR3 nucleotide sequence: TGTGCCAGCAGTGGGGGGACAGGGAGAAACGGTGAGCAGTTCTTC. Full variable domain (remainder filled in from reference TRBV25-1 and TRBJ2-1): EADIYQTPRYLVIGTGKKITLECSQTMGHDKMYWYQQDPGMELHLIHYSYGVNSTEKGDLSSESTVSRIRTEHFPLTLESARPSHTSQYLCASSGGTGRNGEQFFGPGTRLTVL.

The chain is built from TRBV5-5 and TRBJ1-2, with 7 nucleotides matching TRBD1. Germline V gene lookup returns CDR1 SGHKS and CDR2 YYEKEE (reference sequence). The CDR3 covers 15 residues. Germline trimming cut 1 base from V and 0 bases from J; bases unmatched to any gene: 3. The chain's CDR3 is CASSLTGTANYGYTF. CDR3 bases: TGTGCCAGCAGCTTGACCGGGACAGCTAACTATGGCTACACCTTC.

This chain connects TRBV2 to TRBJ2-3; a weak D match, TRBD1 (5 bases). Looked up from germline, CDR1 is SNHLY and CDR2 is FYNNEI. Trimming stripped 7 bases from V and 2 bases from J, with 13 bases between. This CDR3 comprises 14 residues. The CDR3 here is CASIRRTNTDTQYF. The CDR3 DNA reads TGTGCCAGCATTCGGCGGACAAACACAGATACGCAGTATTTT.

The chain employs TRBV19 and TRBJ1-1; 8 positions agree with TRBD1. The CDR3 length is 15 residues. The V gene end was trimmed by 5 bases and the J gene end by 5 bases; junction bases not matched to a gene: 10. Germline V gives CDR1 LNHDA, CDR2 SQIVND (reference sequence). The DNA of the CDR3 is TGTGCCAGTAGTTGGACAGGGATAGTACTTACTGAAGCTTTCTTT. Its translation: CASSWTGIVLTEAFF.

The V call is TRBV18, the J call TRBJ1-5; 11 positions agree with TRBD1. Germline-derived CDR1 and CDR2 are KGHSH and LQKENI. V lost 6 bases to trimming and J lost 1 base; unmatched junction nucleotides: 11. CDR3 length equals 18 residues. CDR3 DNA sequence: TGTGCCAGCTCTCCCGGGGCCCGGGACAGGGGGAGCAATCAGCCCCAGCATTTT. Translation gives CASSPGARDRGSNQPQHF.

The rearrangement uses TRBV6-5 and TRBJ2-1; a weak D match, TRBD1 (6 bases). The CDR3 totals 12 residues. Germline-derived CDR1 and CDR2 are MNHEY and SVGAGI. Trimming pared 2 bases from V and 9 bases from J, leaving 8 bases between. CDR3 bases: TGTGCCAGCAGTTACCTAGGGGGTGAGCAGTTCTTC. Translating it yields CASSYLGGEQFF.

This CDR3 is CASKTGSAEKLFF. CDR3 coding DNA: TGTGCCAGCAAAACCGGGTCAGCCGAAAAACTGTTTTTT. The rearrangement joins TRBV6-5 to TRBJ1-4; D gene uncertain. With 7 bases removed from V and 8 bases from J, the gap between germline ends came to 14 bases. The CDR3 totals 13 residues. Germline lookup yields CDR1 MNHEY and CDR2 SVGAGI.

The CDR3 DNA reads as TGTGCCAGCAGCACACGAGGGGCTAGCGGGGGGACCGGGGAGCTGTTTTTT. Residues: CASSTRGASGGTGELFF. The chain couples TRBV21-1 to TRBJ2-2; whether TRBD2, the table's D call, matches the DNA was not checked. TRBV21-1 is classified as a pseudogene. CDR3 size: 17 residues.

CDR3 nucleotide sequence: TGTGCCAGCAGTTCGACAGGCCCCCAGTGGGATGAGCAGTTCTTC. Translating it yields CASSSTGPQWDEQFF. V gene TRBV6-5 combines with J gene TRBJ2-1, with D perhaps TRBD1 (6 bases). The V end was cut by 4 bases, the J end by 8 bases, with 18 bases between. Germline V lookup: CDR1 MNHEY, CDR2 SVGAGI. The CDR3 has 15 amino acids.

The genes are TRBV7-9 and TRBJ1-4; the D gene is possibly TRBD1 (5 bases). The CDR3 covers 14 residues. V dropped 1 base and J dropped 5 bases, with 8 bases sitting between them. CDR1 and CDR2 (germline): SEHNR, FQNEAQ (reference sequence). CDR3 DNA: TGTGCCAGCAGCTTAGTCCCAGGGAATGAAAAACTGTTTTTT. Encoded protein: CASSLVPGNEKLFF.

This clone was seen only once. V gene TRBV28 combines with J gene TRBJ1-5; the D gene is possibly TRBD1 (6 bases). Germline V gene sequence: CDR1 MDHEN, CDR2 SYDVKM. Trimming took 5 bases from V and 2 from J, leaving 22 bases between them. This CDR3 region has 18 residues. The CDR3 is CASSALQGLQGGNQPQHF. Here the CDR3 DNA reads TGTGCCAGCAGTGCCCTGCAGGGGCTTCAGGGTGGCAATCAGCCCCAGCATTTT. The entire variable domain, with the rest obtained from reference TRBV28 and TRBJ1-5, is as follows: DVKVTQSSRYLVKRTGEKVFLECVQDMDHENMFWYRQDPGLGLRLIYFSYDVKMKEKGDIPEGYSVSREKKERFSLILESASTNQTSMYLCASSALQGLQGGNQPQHFGDGTRLSIL.

The genes are TRBV9 and TRBJ1-1; D is ambiguous. Germline lookup yields CDR1 SGDLS and CDR2 YYNGEE. Trimming cost V 4 bases and J 3 bases, with 16 bases left between them. The CDR3 runs to 15 residues. The CDR3 DNA sequence: TGTGCCAGCAGCCCACTCGGCGGGTCGGACACTGAAGCTTTCTTT. Its translation is CASSPLGGSDTEAFF.

The chain couples TRBV6-6 to TRBJ1-1, with TRBD1 as a possible D gene (5 bases). Between the trimmed V and J ends, which lost 8 bases and 5 bases, there was a span of 12 bases. The CDR3 totals 12 residues. Per germline, CDR1 MNHNY and CDR2 SVGAGI (reference sequence). In DNA form, the CDR3 reads TGTGCCAGCCATCTACAGGAGACTGAAGCTTTCTTT. Residues: CASHLQETEAFF.

This clone was seen a few times. This sequence joins TRBV19 and TRBJ2-7; 8 nucleotides match TRBD2. V gave up 7 bases and J gave up 5 bases; unmatched junction bases: 7. This CDR3 region has 13 residues. Germline CDR1 LNHDA, CDR2 SQIVND (reference sequence). The CDR3 sequence is CASTSLAGNEQYF. CDR3 nucleotides: TGTGCCAGTACTTCCCTAGCGGGCAACGAGCAGTACTTC. The whole variable domain, remainder taken from reference TRBV19 and TRBJ2-7, is DGGITQSPKYLFRKEGQNVTLSCEQNLNHDAMYWYRQDPGQGLRLIYYSQIVNDFQKGDIAEGYSVSREKKESFPLTVTSAQKNPTAFYLCASTSLAGNEQYFGPGTRLTVT.

The rearrangement links TRBV4-1 to TRBJ1-3; D gene uncertain. Germline values: CDR1 MGHRA, CDR2 YSYEKL. The length of the CDR3 is 17 residues. V gave up 0 bases and J gave up 0 bases, with 12 bases separating them. CDR3 DNA sequence: TGCGCCAGCAGCCAAGATCGGTTGCAGGCCTCTGGAAACACCATATATTTT. Protein sequence: CASSQDRLQASGNTIYF.

The chain combines TRBV28 with TRBJ1-4; 9 bases are shared with TRBD1. In germline, CDR1 is MDHEN, CDR2 SYDVKM. The CDR3 extends over 16 amino acids. V trimming: 7 bases; J trimming: 8 bases; junction bases outside the gene matches: 14. This CDR3 reads CASTPGGDRVGEKLFF. CDR3 nucleotides: TGTGCCAGCACCCCCGGAGGGGACAGGGTAGGCGAAAAACTGTTTTTT.

J is TRBJ1-2 and V is TRBV7-9; TRBD1 matches at 10 bases. After removal of 5 bases from V and 4 bases from J, the junction contained 7 bases not matched to a gene. Germline CDR1 is SEHNR and CDR2 is FQNEAQ (reference sequence). The CDR3 has 15 amino acids. The CDR3 coding sequence is TGTGCCAGCAGCCCCTCGGGACAGGGGTCCTATGGCTACACCTTC. Amino acids: CASSPSGQGSYGYTF.

This clone was detected only once. The chain is built from TRBV6-6 and TRBJ2-3; D is perhaps TRBD1 (5 bases). CDR1 MNHNY and CDR2 SVGAGI come from the germline V gene (reference sequence). The CDR3 loop spans 16 amino acids. V lost 0 bases and J 6 bases, leaving 16 bases between the germline ends. The CDR3, as DNA: TGTGCCAGCAGTTACTCGATGGGGCTCGGGTGGGATACGCAGTATTTT. It codes for CASSYSMGLGWDTQYF.

V is TRBV15 and J is TRBJ1-5, with a weak D call TRBD1 (6 bases). V lost 6 bases and J 3 bases, leaving 21 bases between the germline ends. Germline V gives CDR1 LNHNV, CDR2 YYDKDF (reference sequence). This CDR3 has 17 residues. CDR3 in amino acids: CATSTFQGPWDNQPQHF. The DNA for the CDR3 is TGTGCCACCAGTACTTTTCAGGGGCCCTGGGACAATCAGCCCCAGCATTTT.

This chain uses TRBV5-1 with TRBJ1-1; maybe TRBD1 (6 bases). The V and J ends lost 0 bases and 3 bases respectively, with 15 bases between them. Germline CDR1 and CDR2: SGHRS and YFSETQ. CDR3 length equals 16 residues. CDR3: CASSLVGGQGYTEAFF. As DNA, the CDR3 is TGCGCCAGCAGCTTGGTTGGGGGCCAAGGGTACACTGAAGCTTTCTTT.

This clone was found a few times. In the same sample, other DNA sequences code for this CDR3. The V and J genes are TRBV5-1 and TRBJ2-1; 12 positions agree with TRBD1. The ends lost 4 bases at V and 7 bases at J; junction bases unmatched: 6. Germline CDR1 reads SGHRS; CDR2 reads YFSETQ. The CDR3 has 15 residues. DNA for the CDR3: TGCGCCAGCAGCCGGGACAGGGGGCGAAATAATGAGCAGTTCTTC. Translated, it gives CASSRDRGRNNEQFF. Variable domain in full (rest from reference TRBV5-1 and TRBJ2-1): KAGVTQTPRYLIKTRGQQVTLSCSPISGHRSVSWYQQTPGQGLQFLFEYFSETQRNKGNFPGRFSGRQFSNSRSEMNVSTLELGDSALYLCASSRDRGRNNEQFFGPGTRLTVL.

The V gene is TRBV7-9, the J gene TRBJ1-3, with 7 bases lining up with TRBD1. Germline V gene lookup returns CDR1 SEHNR and CDR2 FQNEAQ (reference sequence). The junction had 2 bases not matched to a gene; V was cut back by 5 bases and J by 1 base. This CDR3 is built from 14 residues. DNA of the CDR3: TGTGCCAGCAGCAGCAGGGGGTCTGGAAACACCATATATTTT. As protein: CASSSRGSGNTIYF.

The J gene is TRBJ1-2, the V gene TRBV6-6; 7 nucleotides match TRBD1. J was trimmed by 7 bases and V by 2 bases; bases with no gene match: 13. The CDR3 is 16 residues long. The germline V gene has CDR1 MNHNY and CDR2 SVGAGI (reference sequence). CDR3 sequence (DNA): TGTGCCAGCAGTTACCAAACAGGGACAGCAAGATCTGGCTACACCTTC. Translation: CASSYQTGTARSGYTF.

The chain carries TRBV19 and TRBJ2-1; D remains ambiguous. Germline V gene data show CDR1 as LNHDA and CDR2 as SQIVND (reference sequence). The CDR3 is 13 residues long. V shed 6 bases and J shed 7 bases, with 13 bases lying between them. CDR3 region: CASSQVFGNEQFF. The CDR3 DNA reads TGTGCCAGTAGCCAGGTCTTTGGGAATGAGCAGTTCTTC.

V and J are TRBV29-1 and TRBJ2-1, with 7 bases identical to TRBD1. The CDR3 runs to 15 residues. V was clipped by 6 bases and J by 6 bases; unmatched bases: 14. CDR1 SQVTM and CDR2 ANQGSEA come from the germline V gene. CDR3 DNA: TGCAGCGTCCTCCAGACAGGGAACGTGGGCAATGAGCAGTTCTTC. This gives the protein CSVLQTGNVGNEQFF.

This clone showed up just a few times. The chain links TRBV9 to TRBJ2-4, with 7 bases fitting TRBD1. CDR1 is SGDLS, CDR2 YYNGEE, per germline. With V trimmed by 0 bases and J by 0 bases, 9 bases remained unmatched. The CDR3 length is 18 residues. CDR3 nucleotide sequence: TGTGCCAGCAGCGTAGAAGACAGGGCGACCCTAGCCAAAAACATTCAGTACTTC. Encoded protein: CASSVEDRATLAKNIQYF.

This clone showed up just once. The genes are TRBV19 and TRBJ1-1; 8 bases map to TRBD1. The J segment lost 3 bases and the V segment lost 6 bases, leaving 15 bases of the junction unmatched. Germline lookup yields CDR1 LNHDA and CDR2 SQIVND (reference sequence). This CDR3 region has 17 residues. Here the CDR3 reads CASRTPSRGRGDTEAFF. The CDR3 nucleotides are TGTGCCAGTAGGACACCTAGCAGGGGGCGAGGTGACACTGAAGCTTTCTTT. The whole variable domain, filled in from reference TRBV19 and TRBJ1-1, reads DGGITQSPKYLFRKEGQNVTLSCEQNLNHDAMYWYRQDPGQGLRLIYYSQIVNDFQKGDIAEGYSVSREKKESFPLTVTSAQKNPTAFYLCASRTPSRGRGDTEAFFGQGTRLTVV.